A selection of T cell receptor beta chains follows, all from one sample in a study of shared clonotypes between healthy human individuals. This table comes from immunoSEQ multiplex PCR, and its TCRdb copy is limited to in-frame clones, with some not included. This sample has around 2.1 million clones, with about 92% found just once. The specimen was naive CD8+ T cells from PBMCs. The source of these receptors is a man between 18 and 29 years old in good health. Some clones in this sample may be carry-over from other donors' samples. Both conserved end residues are part of each CDR3. D genes are given only for firm matches. Size values are once, few and many counts, or a class for expanded clones, and some rows have none.

>TRBD1|16|TRBV27|.|TRBJ2-7
CASSYSTGDQMYEQYF
TGTGCCAGCAGTTACTCTACAGGGGACCAAATGTACGAGCAGTACTTC
>TRBD2|16|TRBV7-2|once|TRBJ2-7
CASSPTPGLAGYEQYF
TGTGCCAGCAGCCCTACCCCGGGACTAGCGGGCTACGAGCAGTACTTC
>.|17|TRBV27|.|TRBJ2-7
CASSTRSGVWGTYEQYF
TGTGCCAGCAGTACCCGATCGGGGGTCTGGGGAACCTACGAGCAGTACTTC
>.|13|TRBV6-5|.|TRBJ2-7
CAVGDRSEGEQYF
TGTGCTGTTGGGGACCGCTCTGAGGGGGAGCAGTACTTC
>.|14|TRBV7-9|.|TRBJ2-1
CASSLVGPVEEQFF
TGTGCCAGCAGCTTAGTCGGGCCCGTGGAGGAGCAGTTCTTC
>TRBD1|15|TRBV9|.|TRBJ2-7
CASAIGQGGLNEQYF
TGTGCCAGCGCCATTGGACAGGGGGGCCTAAACGAGCAGTACTTC
>.|15|TRBV7-9|once|TRBJ2-3
CASSPDVSNTDTQYF
TGTGCCAGCAGCCCCGACGTGTCTAACACAGATACGCAGTATTTT
>.|15|TRBV16|.|TRBJ2-7
CASSQSVAGAYEQYF
TGTGCCAGCAGCCAATCGGTAGCAGGGGCTTACGAGCAGTACTTC
>TRBD1|16|TRBV7-8|.|TRBJ2-2
CASRQQGARSTGELFF
TGTGCCAGCAGACAACAGGGGGCGAGATCCACCGGGGAGCTGTTTTTT
>.|17|TRBV2|.|TRBJ2-1
CASSEAGSGYPYNEQFF
TGTGCCAGCAGTGAAGCTGGGTCAGGGTACCCATACAATGAGCAGTTCTTC
>.|13|TRBV13|.|TRBJ2-3
CASSPRTSDTQYF
TGTGCCAGCAGCCCGAGGACTTCAGATACGCAGTATTTT
>TRBD1|14|TRBV6-4|.|TRBJ1-6
CASLTGLGDSPLHF
TGTGCCAGCTTGACAGGGTTGGGGGATTCACCCCTCCACTTT
>.|13|TRBV27|.|TRBJ2-7
CASSGGATYEQYF
TGTGCCAGCTCAGGCGGGGCAACCTACGAGCAGTACTTC
>.|15|TRBV5-4|.|TRBJ2-1
CASSPDYPPGSEQFF
TGTGCCAGCAGCCCGGACTACCCACCTGGGAGTGAGCAGTTCTTC
>.|14|TRBV28|.|TRBJ2-1
CASSWGVRPNEQFF
TGTGCCAGCAGTTGGGGAGTCAGGCCCAATGAGCAGTTCTTC
>.|17|TRBV7-6|.|TRBJ1-2
CASSLSVAGISNYGYTF
TGTGCCAGCAGCTTATCCGTTGCCGGAATATCTAACTATGGCTACACCTTC
>.|13|TRBV27|.|TRBJ1-2
CASSSDANYGYTF
TGTGCCAGCAGTTCGGACGCTAACTATGGCTACACCTTC
>.|11|TRBV6-6|.|TRBJ2-3
CASSYSGQQYF
TGTGCCAGCAGTTACTCCGGGCAGCAGTATTTT
>.|12|TRBV13|.|TRBJ1-3
CASSLGQNTIYF
TGTGCCAGCAGCTTAGGTCAAAACACCATATATTTT
>.|15|TRBV5-1|once|TRBJ2-1
CASSLGGVYSNEQFF
TGCGCCAGCAGCTTGGGAGGGGTTTACAGCAATGAGCAGTTCTTC
>.|15|TRBV9|.|TRBJ2-3
CASSEERSSTDTQYF
TGTGCCAGCAGCGAGGAAAGATCTAGCACAGATACGCAGTATTTT